Presented here are 27 T cell receptor beta chains from one specimen sequenced in a study of naive and memory T cell subsets. Two oligonucleotides, mixed equimolar, formed the beta constant-region primer covering TRBC1 and TRBC2. One entry per CDR3 protein, called by TCRdb with MiXCR from the UMI-ligation and nested PCR reads. The repertoire includes some 150,000 distinct CDR3 sequences, 15% to 20% of them detected once, and around 0.14% sits in the top ten. Sequenced sample: naive CD4+ T cells from blood. The source is a human donor in good health.

This clonotype was counted between two and nine times. The V gene is TRBV28, the J gene TRBJ2-7; D assignment may be TRBD1 or TRBD2 (5 bases each). This CDR3 contains 14 residues. The germline CDR1 and CDR2 sequences are MDHEN and SYDVKM. V shed 3 bases and J shed 4 bases, with 13 bases lying between them. This CDR3 reads CASSFPGPIYEQYF. In DNA form, the CDR3 reads TGTGCCAGCAGTTTCCCGGGACCGATATACGAGCAGTACTTC.

This clonotype has a handful of counts. CDR3 protein: CASSWGTGTQETQYF. The CDR3 DNA reads as TGTGCCAGCAGTTGGGGGACAGGGACCCAAGAGACCCAGTACTTC. The gene calls are TRBV28 and TRBJ2-5, with 9 bases identical to TRBD1. The CDR3 runs 15 residues. V lost 4 bases, J lost 1 base, and 4 bases stayed unmatched. CDR1 is MDHEN, CDR2 SYDVKM, per germline.

This chain links TRBV5-1 with TRBJ2-2; 14 bases align to TRBD2. Trimming removed 4 bases from V and 7 bases from J; junction bases left unmatched: 9. Germline assignment: CDR1 SGHRS and CDR2 YFSETQ. The CDR3 is 17 residues long. The CDR3 loop is CASSRLAGGPGGGELFF. In DNA form, the CDR3 reads TGCGCCAGCAGCCGACTAGCGGGAGGGCCAGGTGGCGGGGAGCTGTTTTTT.

The CDR3 nucleotides read TGTGCCAGCAGCCAAGGCCGGACTAGCGGCCAAGAGACCCAGTACTTC. Translation: CASSQGRTSGQETQYF. The rearrangement links TRBV3-1 to TRBJ2-5; 10 bases fit TRBD2. This CDR3 contains 16 residues. J was trimmed by 1 base and V by 1 base; bases with no gene match: 3. Germline V gene data show CDR1 as LGHDT and CDR2 as YNNKEL (reference sequence).

Here the CDR3 DNA reads TGTGCCAGCTCCGTGACCAGCGGGAGGTTCACAGATACGCAGTATTTT. Residues: CASSVTSGRFTDTQYF. The chain uses TRBV12-3 or TRBV12-4 and TRBJ2-3; 9 nucleotides agree with TRBD2. V lost 8 bases, J lost 2 bases, and 11 bases stayed unmatched. The CDR3 runs 16 residues.

This clonotype was picked up a small number of times. The chain employs TRBV29-1 and TRBJ2-7, with D perhaps TRBD1 or TRBD2 (6 bases each). Germline CDR1 and CDR2: SQVTM and ANQGSEA. The length of the CDR3 is 13 residues. The V gene lost 7 bases and the J gene lost 6 bases, with 19 bases spanning the gap. CDR3 DNA sequence: TGCAGCGCCCGGAGGGGGGAAATCGGCGAGCAGTACTTC. This codes for CSARRGEIGEQYF.

This rearrangement joins TRBV20-1 to TRBJ2-3, with D unclear. Trimming removed 6 bases at V and 4 bases at J, with 8 bases between. This CDR3 is built from 11 residues. CDR1 and CDR2 (germline): DFQATT, SNEGSKA (reference sequence). The CDR3: CSAPFPDTQYF. The DNA for the CDR3 is TGCAGTGCCCCCTTCCCAGATACGCAGTATTTT.

In its sample, this clonotype was seen a few times. The V gene is TRBV28, the J gene TRBJ2-6; either TRBD1 or TRBD2 may supply D (6 bases each). From germline, CDR1 is MDHEN and CDR2 SYDVKM. This CDR3 comprises 14 residues. Trimming shortened V by 5 bases and J by 4 bases, and 9 bases separated the two germline ends. This chain's CDR3 is CASSQGGGANVLTF. In nucleotides, the CDR3 is TGTGCCAGCAGTCAAGGGGGGGGGGCCAACGTCCTGACTTTC.

The chain has TRBV24-1 and TRBJ2-1; no reliable D call. The CDR3 loop spans 13 amino acids. The germline V and J ends were trimmed by 8 bases and 6 bases, with 13 bases remaining between them. CDR1 and CDR2 (germline): KGHDR, SFDVKD. DNA of the CDR3: TGTGCCACCAAGTCGAACCCTAGCAATGAGCAGTTCTTC. Translation: CATKSNPSNEQFF.

This chain uses TRBV14 with TRBJ1-4; D remains unclear. Trimming took 4 bases from V and 13 from J, leaving 13 bases between them. Per the germline V gene, CDR1 is SGHDN and CDR2 is FVKESK. This CDR3 region has 12 residues. The CDR3 reads CASSRGPGGLFF. As DNA, the CDR3 is TGTGCCAGCAGCCGTGGACCCGGTGGACTGTTTTTT.

The V gene is TRBV28, the J gene TRBJ2-2, with D tentatively TRBD2 (5 bases). CDR1 MDHEN and CDR2 SYDVKM come from the germline V gene. This CDR3 region has 14 residues. V lost 6 bases, J lost 3 bases, and 11 bases lay in between. The CDR3 region is CASRLVSDTGELFF. DNA for the CDR3: TGTGCCAGCAGACTAGTTTCCGACACCGGGGAGCTGTTTTTT. The full variable domain, its missing parts supplied by reference TRBV28 and TRBJ2-2, is DVKVTQSSRYLVKRTGEKVFLECVQDMDHENMFWYRQDPGLGLRLIYFSYDVKMKEKGDIPEGYSVSREKKERFSLILESASTNQTSMYLCASRLVSDTGELFFGEGSRLTVL.

In this sample, this clonotype turned up a few times. The germline gene is not matched at one end of the junction; a read error may be the cause. The rearrangement joins TRBV4-3 to TRBJ1-5; D is perhaps TRBD1 (5 bases). CDR1 and CDR2 from the germline V gene are LGHNA and YSLEER. This CDR3 spans 15 amino acids. CDR3 in amino acids: CASSQERSAGEPQHF. The CDR3 DNA is TGCGCCAGCAGTCAAGAAAGGTCCGCGGGGGAGCCCCAGCATTTT.

This clonotype was seen a few times. V and J are TRBV30 and TRBJ1-1; a weak D match, TRBD1 (6 bases). The germline V gene has CDR1 GTSNPN and CDR2 SVGIG (reference sequence). CDR3 size: 14 residues. Trimming stripped 3 bases from V and 1 base from J, with 12 bases between. The CDR3 DNA reads as TGTGCCTGGAGAGGGGGGGGGTCGAACACTGAAGCTTTCTTT. Its protein product is CAWRGGGSNTEAFF.

This clonotype was seen a few times. The J gene is TRBJ2-4, the V gene TRBV28; D is possibly TRBD1 or TRBD2 (5 bases each). From germline, CDR1 is MDHEN and CDR2 SYDVKM. The CDR3 spans 15 residues. V was shortened by 3 bases and J by 0 bases, with 9 bases between the two germline ends. The CDR3 DNA sequence: TGTGCCAGCAGTTTGACGGGGCTAGCCAAAAACATTCAGTACTTC. Encoded protein: CASSLTGLAKNIQYF.

This clonotype was found a few times. The chain joins TRBV20-1 to TRBJ2-1; the match to TRBD2 covers 14 bases. The CDR3 loop spans 18 amino acids. Germline CDR1 DFQATT, CDR2 SNEGSKA (reference sequence). Trimming cost V 3 bases and J 0 bases; bases outside gene matches: 7. The CDR3 nucleotides are TGCAGTGCTAGTACCAGGGGACTAGCGGGAGTCTCCTACAATGAGCAGTTCTTC. It translates to CSASTRGLAGVSYNEQFF.

V usage is TRBV4-3 and J usage is TRBJ1-3; D gene unclear. Germline V gene data show CDR1 as LGHNA and CDR2 as YSLEER. The CDR3 extends over 16 amino acids. V was shortened by 0 bases and J by 0 bases, with 9 bases between the two germline ends. CDR3 nucleotide sequence: TGCGCCAGCAGCCAAGACCATGCACTCTCTGGAAACACCATATATTTT. Protein sequence: CASSQDHALSGNTIYF.

The rearrangement joins TRBV5-4 to TRBJ1-1; unclear D gene. The V gene's germline CDR1 is SGHNT and CDR2 YYREEE (reference sequence). The CDR3 has 13 residues. The ends were cut back, 1 base at V and 4 bases at J, with 8 bases in the middle. The CDR3 DNA sequence: TGTGCCAGCAGCTTGTACGTCGGCACTGAAGCTTTCTTT. Translation: CASSLYVGTEAFF.

This clonotype was seen more than once but under ten times. This chain connects TRBV29-1 to TRBJ1-1; 8 bases map to TRBD1. The germline gives CDR1 SQVTM, CDR2 ANQGSEA. The CDR3 runs 13 residues. With 5 bases clipped from V and 11 bases from J, the junction kept 13 bases outside the gene matches. CDR3 amino acids: CSVKLRQGYMAFF. The CDR3 nucleotides are TGCAGCGTTAAACTTCGACAGGGGTATATGGCTTTCTTT. Variable domain in full (rest from reference TRBV29-1 and TRBJ1-1): SAVISQKPSRDICQRGTSLTIQCQVDSQVTMMFWYRQQPGQSLTLIATANQGSEATYESGFVIDKFPISRPNLTFSTLTVSNMSPEDSSIYLCSVKLRQGYMAFFGQGTRLTVV.

This clonotype was counted a few times. The chain carries TRBV20-1 and TRBJ2-5; D gene unclear. The germline V gene has CDR1 DFQATT and CDR2 SNEGSKA (reference sequence). Trimming stripped 3 bases from V and 4 bases from J, with 12 bases between. This CDR3 region has 13 residues. The DNA of the CDR3 is TGCAGTGCTAGCAGTACAGCAAGAGAGACCCAGTACTTC. It translates to CSASSTARETQYF.

The chain uses TRBV3-1 and TRBJ1-2; no definite D call. The CDR3 loop spans 11 amino acids. The germline V gene encodes CDR1 LGHDT and CDR2 YNNKEL (reference sequence). With 3 bases removed from V and 5 bases from J, the gap between germline ends came to 4 bases. In DNA form, the CDR3 reads TGTGCCAGCAGCCAGGCTTATGGCTACACCTTC. Protein sequence: CASSQAYGYTF.

The chain recombines TRBV15 with TRBJ2-1; 9 bases are a match to TRBD2. The CDR3 covers 16 residues. Per the germline V gene, CDR1 is LNHNV and CDR2 is YYDKDF (reference sequence). Trimming took 4 bases from V and 7 from J; bases not matched to a gene: 11. The CDR3 DNA follows: TGTGCCACCAGCACTGGAACCAGCGGGAGGACGAATGAGCAGTTCTTC. It specifies CATSTGTSGRTNEQFF.

The chain is built from TRBV24-1 and TRBJ2-7; D not certain. V was clipped by 9 bases and J by 4 bases, with 18 bases between them. Germline CDR1 KGHDR, CDR2 SFDVKD. The CDR3 has 14 amino acids. CDR3 bases: TGTGCCACCGGGATGCGGCAGCCGCCGTACGAGCAGTACTTC. This gives the protein CATGMRQPPYEQYF.

The V call is TRBV7-2, the J call TRBJ2-5, with 9 bases matching TRBD2. Germline CDR1 and CDR2: SGHTA and FQGNSA. The V and J ends lost 10 bases and 5 bases, in that order; junction bases with no gene match: 11. The CDR3 is 14 amino acids. The CDR3 DNA is TGTGCCACCGCGGTAGCGGGAGTGGGGGAGACCCAGTACTTC. Its translation is CATAVAGVGETQYF. Supplemented by reference TRBV7-2 and TRBJ2-5, the full variable domain reads GAGVSQSPSNKVTEKGKDVELRCDPISGHTALYWYRQSLGQGLEFLIYFQGNSAPDKSGLPSDRFSAERTGGSVSTLTIQRTQQEDSAVYLCATAVAGVGETQYFGPGTRLLVL.

The J gene is TRBJ1-3, the V gene TRBV7-2; unclear D gene. The CDR3 contains 15 residues. V was cut by 4 bases and J by 0 bases, with 10 bases left in between. Germline values: CDR1 SGHTA, CDR2 FQGNSA. The CDR3 nucleotides read TGTGCCAGCAGCTCCAAGCGCGCCTCTGGAAACACCATATATTTT. The encoded protein is CASSSKRASGNTIYF.

The chain has TRBV12-3 or TRBV12-4 and TRBJ1-1; possible D gene TRBD1, 6 bases. V gave up 5 bases and J gave up 4 bases, with 20 bases separating them. CDR3 length: 16 amino acids. DNA for the CDR3: TGTGCCAGCAGTCAACAGGGTAGGGGTTCGGTCACTGAAGCTTTCTTT. This encodes CASSQQGRGSVTEAFF.

The rearrangement uses TRBV20-1 and TRBJ2-1; 7 nucleotides align to TRBD2. J was trimmed by 7 bases and V by 0 bases; bases with no gene match: 15. The CDR3 covers 17 residues. Germline values: CDR1 DFQATT, CDR2 SNEGSKA (reference sequence). CDR3 in DNA: TGCAGTGCTAGAGATCCTAGCGGATCTGGAGTAGCAAATGAGCAGTTCTTC. This gives the protein CSARDPSGSGVANEQFF.

The CDR3 DNA is TGCGCCAGCAGCCAAGAAGGCGGGAGGGCGGCAGATACGCAGTATTTT. It translates to CASSQEGGRAADTQYF. The chain links TRBV4-1 to TRBJ2-3; TRBD2 matches at 9 bases. The CDR3 runs 16 residues. V lost 0 bases and J lost 4; bases outside the gene matches: 5. Germline V gene sequence: CDR1 MGHRA, CDR2 YSYEKL.